This T cell receptor (beta chain) was sequenced during a study of T cell repertoires in cytomegalovirus infection. Overall study findings and caveats: Ex vivo responses were dominated by HLA-C-restricted CMV-specific TCR beta clonotypes. Based on cumulative public TCR beta family frequency, carriers of CMV plus the relevant HLA were identified.

This clonotype was counted many times. Its antigen remains unidentified. V lost 2 bases to trimming and J lost 0 bases, with 5 bases between them. The CDR3 is made up of 14 amino acids. Germline V CDR1 and CDR2: SGHAT, FQNNGV. TCRdb redid the calling of the reads with MiXCR, one entry per CDR3 protein. The data hold 290,000 or so distinct CDR3 sequences, with 20% to 30% observed a single time. The chain employs TRBV11-2 and TRBJ2-1; no clear D gene. Input material: PBMCs. This receptor was identified in a human donor in good health (CMV status not recorded). Some clones in this sample may be carry-over from other donors' samples. The chain's CDR3 is CASSLRSSYNEQFF. The CDR3 region has the DNA TGTGCCAGCAGCTTAAGAAGCTCCTACAATGAGCAGTTCTTC.